The 18 T cell receptor beta chains presented below share a single source sample, sequenced in a study of response to subunit inactivated influenza vaccine. TCRdb independently ran MiXCR on the RT-PCR reads; one entry per CDR3 protein. The table shows under 850,000 distinct CDR3 sequences, with approximately 17% occurring only once. The sample was PBMCs from blood, taken roughly 5 days after vaccination. The receptors shown here come from a man aged 50-59 years who received an inactivated influenza vaccine.

The chain carries TRBV7-9 and TRBJ2-1; TRBD2 aligns across 13 bases. With V trimmed by 7 bases and J by 2 bases, 5 bases remained unmatched. Germline lookup yields CDR1 SEHNR and CDR2 FQNEAQ (reference sequence). CDR3 length: 16 residues. CDR3 sequence: CASNVLAGGAYNEQFF. CDR3 nucleotide sequence: TGTGCCAGCAACGTACTAGCGGGGGGGGCCTACAATGAGCAGTTCTTC.

This chain uses TRBV20-1 with TRBJ1-2; D call uncertain. V was cut by 4 bases and J by 1 base, with 13 bases left in between. CDR3 size: 14 residues. Per the germline V gene, CDR1 is DFQATT and CDR2 is SNEGSKA (reference sequence). CDR3 loop: CSAIPRLSNYGYTF. DNA for the CDR3: TGCAGTGCTATCCCCCGCCTCAGTAACTATGGCTACACCTTC.

The CDR3 DNA is TGCAGTGCTACCAGGACAGTCGCCAATCAGCCCCAGCATTTT. Translation gives CSATRTVANQPQHF. V and J are TRBV20-1 and TRBJ1-5, with D possibly being TRBD1 (6 bases). The CDR3 sequence is 14 residues long. V lost 4 bases to trimming and J lost 3 bases, with 13 bases between them. Germline V gives CDR1 DFQATT, CDR2 SNEGSKA (reference sequence).

The CDR3 protein is CASSPTSGSLDTQYF. CDR3 nucleotide sequence: TGTGCCAGCAGTCCGACTAGCGGGAGCTTAGATACGCAGTATTTT. The V call is TRBV27, the J call TRBJ2-3; 12 nucleotides align to TRBD2. Looked up from germline, CDR1 is MNHEY and CDR2 is SMNVEV (reference sequence). The CDR3 has 15 residues. The J segment lost 5 bases and the V segment lost 5 bases, leaving 5 bases of the junction unmatched.

This clonotype was found a few times. This chain uses TRBV2 with TRBJ2-5, with 10 bases aligning to TRBD2. CDR1 and CDR2 (germline): SNHLY, FYNNEI. This CDR3 contains 15 residues. V was clipped by 3 bases and J by 2 bases; unmatched bases: 3. CDR3 sequence (DNA): TGTGCCAGCAGTGATCTAGCGGGAGTACAAGAGACCCAGTACTTC. Its protein is CASSDLAGVQETQYF. Full variable domain (missing parts from reference TRBV2 and TRBJ2-5): EPEVTQTPSHQVTQMGQEVILRCVPISNHLYFYWYRQILGQKVEFLVSFYNNEISEKSEIFDDQFSVERPDGSNFTLKIRSTKLEDSAMYFCASSDLAGVQETQYFGPGTRLLVL.

This clonotype was recorded a few times. CDR3 loop: CASSEGYMSYEQYF. CDR3 DNA: TGTGCCAGCAGTGAAGGTTACATGTCCTACGAGCAGTACTTC. The chain uses TRBV2 and TRBJ2-7, with D hard to call. CDR1 is SNHLY and CDR2 is FYNNEI in the germline V gene. V was clipped by 1 base and J by 1 base, with 8 bases between them. The CDR3 extends over 14 amino acids.

V and J are TRBV15 and TRBJ2-2; the D is unclear. CDR1 is LNHNV, CDR2 YYDKDF, per germline (reference sequence). The length of the CDR3 is 13 residues. Trimming left V 1 base short and J 4 bases short, with 4 bases between. The CDR3 DNA follows: TGTGCCACCAGCAGAGTTGGCACCGGGGAGCTGTTTTTT. Protein product: CATSRVGTGELFF.

This clonotype appeared many times. The V call is TRBV11-2, the J call TRBJ2-5; D is unclear. V was trimmed by 4 bases and J by 6 bases, leaving 9 bases between them. The CDR3 runs 12 residues. CDR1 is SGHAT, CDR2 FQNNGV, per germline. The CDR3 here is CASSSGVQTQYF. The CDR3 nucleotides read TGTGCCAGCAGCTCCGGCGTTCAGACCCAGTACTTC.

This clonotype was detected a few times. The chain joins TRBV30 to TRBJ2-7, with 12 bases fitting TRBD2. Germline CDR1 GTSNPN, CDR2 SVGIG (reference sequence). The CDR3 runs 14 residues. After removal of 3 bases from V and 6 bases from J, the junction contained 6 bases not matched to a gene. The CDR3 sequence: CAWSRLAGVREQYF. The CDR3, as DNA: TGTGCCTGGAGCCGACTAGCGGGAGTACGCGAGCAGTACTTC.

The chain has TRBV6-5 and TRBJ2-7; D gene uncertain. Trimming cost V 7 bases and J 0 bases, with 4 bases left between them. The CDR3 length is 11 residues. The V gene's germline CDR1 is MNHEY and CDR2 SVGAGI. The CDR3 is CASMLSYEQYF. The CDR3 DNA reads as TGTGCCAGCATGCTCTCCTACGAGCAGTACTTC.

This clonotype was recorded at least ten times. The chain joins TRBV11-2 to TRBJ2-2; 10 nucleotides match TRBD1. Germline assignment: CDR1 SGHAT and CDR2 FQNNGV. The length of the CDR3 is 15 residues. Trimming removed 6 bases from V and 5 bases from J; junction bases left unmatched: 6. CDR3 loop: CASREGQGTTGELFF. Here the CDR3 DNA reads TGTGCCAGCAGAGAGGGACAGGGGACGACCGGGGAGCTGTTTTTT.

A few counts support this clonotype. The V call is TRBV15, the J call TRBJ2-1; 9 bases map to TRBD2. V shed 0 bases, J shed 8 bases, and the junction held 8 bases outside the gene matches. The CDR3 is 16 residues long. Germline V gene lookup returns CDR1 LNHNV and CDR2 YYDKDF (reference sequence). The CDR3 sequence: CATSRDLASGKYEQFF. CDR3 nucleotide sequence: TGTGCCACCAGCAGAGATTTAGCTAGCGGGAAATATGAGCAGTTCTTC. The whole variable domain, remainder taken from reference TRBV15 and TRBJ2-1, is DAMVIQNPRYQVTQFGKPVTLSCSQTLNHNVMYWYQQKSSQAPKLLFHYYDKDFNNEADTPDNFQSRRPNTSFCFLDIRSPGLGDTAMYLCATSRDLASGKYEQFFGPGTRLTVL.

This clonotype has only a few counts. J is TRBJ2-7 and V is TRBV28; weak D call: TRBD2 (6 bases). CDR1 MDHEN and CDR2 SYDVKM come from the germline V gene. The CDR3 length is 14 residues. Trimming stripped 3 bases from V and 3 bases from J, with 12 bases between. The CDR3 is CASSFGGGFYEQYF. For the CDR3, the DNA is TGTGCCAGCAGTTTTGGTGGGGGGTTCTACGAGCAGTACTTC.

This clonotype appeared a single time. This chain connects TRBV3-1 to TRBJ2-2, with D unresolved. This CDR3 spans 14 amino acids. Germline V gene lookup returns CDR1 LGHDT and CDR2 YNNKEL (reference sequence). Trimming removed 3 bases from V and 5 bases from J, with 10 bases in between. CDR3 loop: CASSQPLDTGELFF. CDR3 nucleotide sequence: TGTGCCAGCAGCCAGCCTCTAGATACCGGGGAGCTGTTTTTT.

This clonotype has ten or more counts. The chain links TRBV12-3 or TRBV12-4 to TRBJ1-5; 7 bases line up with TRBD1. The CDR3 length is 14 residues. The V gene end was trimmed by 5 bases and the J gene end by 4 bases; junction bases not matched to a gene: 5. The CDR3, as DNA: TGTGCCAGCAGTACGGGACAGCTGAATCAGCCCCAGCATTTT. This encodes CASSTGQLNQPQHF.

The chain couples TRBV11-2 to TRBJ2-7; TRBD1 matches 9 bases. This CDR3 has 15 residues. Germline-derived CDR1 and CDR2 are SGHAT and FQNNGV. The ends lost 2 bases at V and 3 bases at J; junction bases unmatched: 5. The CDR3 DNA sequence: TGTGCCAGCAGCTTAACTCCGGGACAGGGCTACGAGCAGTACTTC. Protein product: CASSLTPGQGYEQYF.

This clonotype has a single count. CDR3 DNA: TGTGCCAGCAGCTTGGGAGGACTAGCGGGAAACACAGATACGCAGTATTTT. This gives the protein CASSLGGLAGNTDTQYF. V and J are TRBV5-5 and TRBJ2-3, with 12 bases identical to TRBD2. Trimming at V came to 0 bases and at J to 2 bases, leaving 4 bases not matched to a gene. The CDR3 consists of 17 residues. CDR1 and CDR2 from the germline V gene are SGHKS and YYEKEE (reference sequence).

This clonotype was counted once. The V and J genes are TRBV2 and TRBJ2-1, with D possibly being TRBD2 (6 bases). With 6 bases removed from V and 2 bases from J, the gap between germline ends came to 17 bases. Germline-derived CDR1 and CDR2 are SNHLY and FYNNEI. The CDR3 has 16 amino acids. CDR3 nucleotides: TGTGCCAGCAGCTTTCTAGCGAGAGGGCCCTACAATGAGCAGTTCTTC. This sequence encodes CASSFLARGPYNEQFF.